This T cell receptor beta chain was captured by sequencing in a study of cytomegalovirus exposure and HLA in healthy donors. Study conclusions and caveats: A later analysis linked 15,000 to 20,000 TCR beta sequences to HLA alleles at 0.05 false discovery rate. Analysis was performed later, and it showed HLA-associated TCR beta chains to be more clonally expanded than equally common others. The later analysis indicated that the majority of CMV-associated TCR beta chains appeared HLA-restricted. Later analysis reportedly placed an Asian-associated ancestry cluster below the roughly 700-donor mean in N-insertions.

Notes on this clone: The antigen remains unidentified.

The CDR3 spans 15 residues. In germline, CDR1 is SGHRS, CDR2 YFSETQ. V was clipped by 0 bases and J by 5 bases; unmatched bases: 7. PCR amplification relied on 60 Vbeta primers (plus 13 Jbeta primers). Clones were read by immunoSEQ multiplex PCR, and TCRdb kept only the in-frame ones, dropping some. The sample has 150,000 or so clones. This TCR derives from a woman aged 35 to 49 in good health and CMV-seropositive. The chain recombines TRBV5-1 with TRBJ2-5, with 7 positions matching TRBD1. The sequenced material came from PBMCs. CDR3 bases: TGCGCCAGCAGCTTGGAGGCAGGGGGATCGGAGACCCAGTACTTC. Protein sequence: CASSLEAGGSETQYF.